A single sample is the source of the 25 T cell receptor beta chains below, sequenced in a study of OX40 agonist ivuxolimab in advanced cancers. Profiled with immunoSEQ multiplex PCR; TCRdb holds only in-frame clones, not every one. Altogether tens of thousands of clones are present, roughly 93% being singletons, with the ten largest covering 2.5% to 3.5%. Sequenced material: CD4+ or CD8+ T cells sorted from blood, taken in a trial of the OX40 agonist ivuxolimab. The receptors stem from an adult with an advanced solid tumor such as melanoma, head and neck, liver or kidney cancer.

The rearrangement links TRBV9 to TRBJ2-2, with 8 bases lining up with TRBD2. The CDR3 is 16 residues long. In germline, CDR1 is SGDLS, CDR2 YYNGEE. Trimming cost V 4 bases and J 4 bases; bases outside gene matches: 9. The DNA for the CDR3 is TGTGCCAGCAGCCCCCCTAGCGGGTCCTTCACCGGGGAGCTGTTTTTT. It yields the protein CASSPPSGSFTGELFF.

The chain is built from TRBV27 and TRBJ1-2; perhaps TRBD1 as D (5 bases). The CDR3 extends over 14 amino acids. The germline CDR1 and CDR2 sequences are MNHEY and SMNVEV (reference sequence). V was pared by 8 bases and J by 4 bases, with 17 bases between. Here the CDR3 DNA reads TGTGCCAGCCGACAAACAGGAAAGGTCTATGGCTACACCTTC. Its protein is CASRQTGKVYGYTF.

This chain joins TRBV6-5 and TRBJ2-7; 7 nucleotides agree with TRBD1. Trimming cost V 7 bases and J 5 bases; bases outside gene matches: 14. The germline V gene has CDR1 MNHEY and CDR2 SVGAGI. The CDR3 sequence is 15 residues long. The CDR3 coding sequence is TGTGCCAGCATGAGACAGGGTCCGGGATACAACGAGCAGTACTTC. It specifies CASMRQGPGYNEQYF.

The rearrangement uses TRBV5-1 and TRBJ2-7; D might be TRBD1 (5 bases). There are 15 residues in the CDR3. Trimming stripped 4 bases from V and 2 bases from J, with 16 bases between. Germline CDR1 and CDR2: SGHRS and YFSETQ. The CDR3 DNA reads TGCGCCAGCAGCAGTGGGGCAGTAAAGCCCTACGAGCAGTACTTC. This sequence encodes CASSSGAVKPYEQYF.

The chain links TRBV4-2 to TRBJ2-7; 9 nucleotides agree with TRBD2. Germline lookup yields CDR1 LGHNA and CDR2 YNFKEQ. V dropped 1 base and J dropped 0; count of bases not matched to a gene: 1. The CDR3 length is 15 residues. The CDR3 DNA reads TGTGCCAGCAGCCAAGCTAGCGGGGTCTCCTACGAGCAGTACTTC. Translated, it gives CASSQASGVSYEQYF.

V and J are TRBV29-1 and TRBJ1-1, with 9 bases that match TRBD1. With V trimmed by 7 bases and J by 0 bases, 9 bases remained unmatched. CDR3 length: 15 residues. CDR1 SQVTM and CDR2 ANQGSEA come from the germline V gene. The CDR3 sequence is CSAGQGWGMNTEAFF. The CDR3 coding sequence is TGCAGCGCGGGACAGGGTTGGGGTATGAACACTGAAGCTTTCTTT.

The CDR3: CASSEGPLGEQFF. CDR3 coding DNA: TGTGCCAGCAGTGAAGGGCCCCTGGGTGAGCAGTTCTTC. V usage is TRBV6-1 and J usage is TRBJ2-1; D gene unclear. The V and J ends lost 1 base and 9 bases respectively, with 10 bases between them. Per germline, CDR1 MNHNS and CDR2 SASEGT. The CDR3 length is 13 residues.

The CDR3 coding sequence is TGCGCCAGCAGCGTTGACCCTGACAATGAGCAGTTCTTC. It translates to CASSVDPDNEQFF. The rearrangement links TRBV5-1 to TRBJ2-1; the D is unclear. V was trimmed by 4 bases and J by 5 bases, leaving 10 bases between them. This CDR3 comprises 13 residues. Germline CDR1 and CDR2: SGHRS and YFSETQ.

V is TRBV6-6 and J is TRBJ1-1; no definite D call. The germline gives CDR1 MNHNY, CDR2 SVGAGI (reference sequence). The CDR3 covers 14 residues. The V gene lost 2 bases and the J gene lost 0 bases, with 7 bases spanning the gap. CDR3 residues: CASSYPYMNTEAFF. DNA for the CDR3: TGTGCCAGCAGTTACCCCTATATGAACACTGAAGCTTTCTTT.

CDR3 sequence (DNA): TGCAGCCCATGGGAGACCCAGTACTTC. This translates into CSPWETQYF. This chain links TRBV29-1 with TRBJ2-5; unclear D gene. Looked up from germline, CDR1 is SQVTM and CDR2 is ANQGSEA. Trimming took off 8 bases at V and 5 bases at J, with 6 bases between the two ends. The CDR3 extends over 9 amino acids.

The chain joins TRBV7-9 to TRBJ2-2; TRBD1 matches 9 bases. The CDR3 has 15 residues. Germline V CDR1 and CDR2: SEHNR, FQNEAQ (reference sequence). The junction had 9 bases not matched to a gene; V was cut back by 6 bases and J by 7 bases. The CDR3 region is CASSPGTGYNGELFF. The CDR3 bases are TGTGCCAGCAGTCCCGGGACAGGGTATAACGGGGAGCTGTTTTTT.

The chain recombines TRBV5-1 with TRBJ2-7; tentatively, D is TRBD1 or TRBD2 (5 bases each). Per the germline V gene, CDR1 is SGHRS and CDR2 is YFSETQ. The CDR3 has 16 residues. Trimming stripped 1 base from V and 7 bases from J, with 21 bases between. CDR3 nucleotides: TGCGCCAGCAGCTTGTTGGCGGGCAGCTTAGGGGTAGAGCAGTACTTC. This translates into CASSLLAGSLGVEQYF.

This clone occurred a few times. This chain joins TRBV6-5 and TRBJ2-3; the match to TRBD2 covers 8 bases. Trimming took 8 bases from V and 6 from J; bases not matched to a gene: 13. The length of the CDR3 is 15 residues. Per the germline V gene, CDR1 is MNHEY and CDR2 is SVGAGI. CDR3 DNA: TGTGCCAGCTGCCGGGGGGGACCCCGTCTGGATACGCAGTATTTT. Its protein is CASCRGGPRLDTQYF.

The chain carries TRBV10-3 and TRBJ1-1; tentatively, D is TRBD1 (5 bases). This CDR3 region has 18 residues. Deletions cut 6 bases from V and 0 bases from J, with 23 bases between. Germline loops: CDR1 ENHRY, CDR2 SYGVKD. The DNA of the CDR3 is TGTGCCATCAGCGAACTCCCGGGGGGGGGAAAGGTGAACACTGAAGCTTTCTTT. It codes for CAISELPGGGKVNTEAFF.

The J gene is TRBJ1-2, the V gene TRBV4-2; TRBD1 is a possible D gene (5 bases). There are 15 residues in the CDR3. Germline lookup yields CDR1 LGHNA and CDR2 YNFKEQ. V shed 0 bases and J shed 4 bases, with 12 bases lying between them. The CDR3 DNA sequence: TGTGCCAGCAGCCAAGATCAGACCGGGGCCTATGGCTACACCTTC. Its protein is CASSQDQTGAYGYTF.

The chain recombines TRBV18 with TRBJ1-3; TRBD1 might be the D (5 bases). In germline, CDR1 is KGHSH, CDR2 LQKENI. V was pared by 0 bases and J by 0 bases, with 12 bases between. CDR3 length: 17 amino acids. The CDR3 loop reads CASSPPGLRSSGNTIYF. The DNA for the CDR3 is TGTGCCAGCTCACCACCGGGACTTCGGAGCTCTGGAAACACCATATATTTT.

The chain recombines TRBV28 with TRBJ2-1, with 7 bases lining up with TRBD2. The V gene's germline CDR1 is MDHEN and CDR2 SYDVKM. Trimming removed 3 bases from V and 8 bases from J; junction bases left unmatched: 13. This CDR3 contains 16 residues. In DNA form, the CDR3 reads TGTGCCAGCAGTTTTAACCGGCGGGAGAGGCCCCATGAGCAGTTCTTC. The encoded protein is CASSFNRRERPHEQFF.

V usage is TRBV30 and J usage is TRBJ1-2; no reliable D call. Trimming stripped 8 bases from V and 3 bases from J, with 16 bases between. From germline, CDR1 is GTSNPN and CDR2 SVGIG (reference sequence). The CDR3 is 13 residues long. CDR3 sequence reads: CARNGLNYYGYTF. The CDR3 DNA reads TGTGCCCGGAATGGTCTAAATTACTATGGCTACACCTTC.

V is TRBV9 and J is TRBJ1-5, with 10 bases matching TRBD1. Germline loops: CDR1 SGDLS, CDR2 YYNGEE. The CDR3 consists of 17 residues. J was trimmed by 0 bases and V by 4 bases; bases with no gene match: 7. CDR3 sequence reads: CASSRTGGDYSNQPQHF. Here the CDR3 DNA reads TGTGCCAGCAGCCGGACAGGGGGGGATTATAGCAATCAGCCCCAGCATTTT.

Concerning this clone itself: At one boundary the junction diverges from the germline segment, which might be a read error. The chain recombines TRBV6-1 with TRBJ1-2; no definite D call. Germline values: CDR1 MNHNS, CDR2 SASEGT. The CDR3 runs to 13 residues. This chain's CDR3 is CASREGGFYGYTF. The CDR3 DNA reads as TGTGCCAGCAGGGAAGGAGGTTTCTATGGCTACACCTTC.

The chain carries TRBV6-5 and TRBJ1-2; 7 bases align to TRBD1. The V and J ends lost 2 bases and 8 bases, in that order; junction bases with no gene match: 5. This CDR3 comprises 13 residues. The V gene's germline CDR1 is MNHEY and CDR2 SVGAGI. The CDR3 protein is CASSYEGAGGYTF. In nucleotides, the CDR3 is TGTGCCAGCAGTTACGAGGGGGCAGGAGGCTACACCTTC.

The chain employs TRBV5-1 and TRBJ2-7; 7 nucleotides match TRBD2. Trimming took 4 bases from V and 1 from J; bases not matched to a gene: 11. Germline-derived CDR1 and CDR2 are SGHRS and YFSETQ. The CDR3 loop spans 16 amino acids. CDR3 DNA sequence: TGCGCCAGCAGCGACAACGTAGCGGGCGATTCCTACGAGCAGTACTTC. It specifies CASSDNVAGDSYEQYF.

The genes are TRBV7-2 and TRBJ1-2; a weak D match, TRBD1 (5 bases). Looked up from germline, CDR1 is SGHTA and CDR2 is FQGNSA. The CDR3 consists of 14 residues. The ends were cut back, 3 bases at V and 8 bases at J, with 16 bases in the middle. This CDR3 is CASSFRDAVRGYTF. CDR3 DNA sequence: TGTGCCAGCAGCTTCAGGGACGCCGTGAGGGGCTACACCTTC.

V and J are TRBV2 and TRBJ2-7; the match to TRBD2 covers 8 bases. Germline loops: CDR1 SNHLY, CDR2 FYNNEI. The CDR3 has 14 amino acids. The V and J ends lost 7 bases and 1 base, in that order; junction bases with no gene match: 6. The CDR3 here is CASNIAGSSYEQYF. The DNA of the CDR3 is TGTGCCAGCAATATAGCGGGGTCTTCCTACGAGCAGTACTTC.

Points on this clone: Other DNA sequences in this sample translate to the same CDR3. V and J are TRBV2 and TRBJ2-7; either TRBD1 or TRBD2 may supply D (5 bases each). The CDR3 runs 13 residues. Germline values: CDR1 SNHLY, CDR2 FYNNEI. Trimming took 5 bases from V and 2 from J, leaving 10 bases between them. The CDR3 reads CASSPPGPYEQYF. For the CDR3, the DNA is TGTGCCAGCAGTCCTCCGGGACCCTACGAGCAGTACTTC.